This T cell receptor beta chain was retrieved from a study of T cell responses to AZD1222 COVID-19 vaccine. The CDR3 loop spans 15 amino acids. Germline values: CDR1 LNHNV, CDR2 YYDKDF (reference sequence). V lost 0 bases to trimming and J lost 6 bases, with 11 bases between them. Study conclusions and caveats: Baseline antibody screening turned up just a handful of seropositive AZD1222 recipients. Clonal diversity was possibly underestimated; the donors were predominantly white British and more often female. Nearly half of the spike-specific TCRs reportedly recognize variant regions that carry no mutations. Vaccine-associated CD4 TCRs ranged over spike, dominating at 160-218 and 743-854.

Using immunoSEQ multiplex PCR, the repertoire was profiled, and TCRdb retains in-frame clones only, with some absent. The profile shows roughly 81,000 clones, over 75% of them singletons. As to this clone: Its specificity is not known.

This chain connects TRBV15 to TRBJ1-4; no definite D call. The starting material was peripheral blood, obtained on day 0 of AZD1222 vaccination. This sequence was found in an adult in good health. CDR3 sequence reads: CATSREADPYEKLFF. DNA for the CDR3: TGTGCCACCAGCAGAGAGGCGGACCCATATGAAAAACTGTTTTTT.